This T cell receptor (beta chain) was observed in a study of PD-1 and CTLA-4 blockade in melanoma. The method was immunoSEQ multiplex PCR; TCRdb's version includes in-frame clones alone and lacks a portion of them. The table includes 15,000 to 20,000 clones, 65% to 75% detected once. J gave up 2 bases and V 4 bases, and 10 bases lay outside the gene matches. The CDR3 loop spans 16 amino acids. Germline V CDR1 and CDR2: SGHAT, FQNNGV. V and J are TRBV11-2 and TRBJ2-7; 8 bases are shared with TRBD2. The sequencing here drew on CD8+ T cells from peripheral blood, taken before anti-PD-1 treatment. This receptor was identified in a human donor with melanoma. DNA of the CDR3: TGTGCCAGCAGCTCCTGGGCGGGGGGCTACACCTACGAGCAGTACTTC. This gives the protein CASSSWAGGYTYEQYF.